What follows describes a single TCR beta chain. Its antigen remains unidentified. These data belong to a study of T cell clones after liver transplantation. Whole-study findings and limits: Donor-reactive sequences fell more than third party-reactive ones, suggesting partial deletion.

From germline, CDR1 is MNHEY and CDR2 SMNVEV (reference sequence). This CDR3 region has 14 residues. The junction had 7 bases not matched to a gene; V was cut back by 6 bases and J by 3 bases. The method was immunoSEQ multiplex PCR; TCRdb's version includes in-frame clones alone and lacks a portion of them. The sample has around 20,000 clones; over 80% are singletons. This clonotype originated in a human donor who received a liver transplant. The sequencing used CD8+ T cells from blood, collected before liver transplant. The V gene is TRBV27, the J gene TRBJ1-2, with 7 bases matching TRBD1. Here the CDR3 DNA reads TGTGCCAGCAGGCCCTCGACAGGGTACTATGGCTACACCTTC. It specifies CASRPSTGYYGYTF.